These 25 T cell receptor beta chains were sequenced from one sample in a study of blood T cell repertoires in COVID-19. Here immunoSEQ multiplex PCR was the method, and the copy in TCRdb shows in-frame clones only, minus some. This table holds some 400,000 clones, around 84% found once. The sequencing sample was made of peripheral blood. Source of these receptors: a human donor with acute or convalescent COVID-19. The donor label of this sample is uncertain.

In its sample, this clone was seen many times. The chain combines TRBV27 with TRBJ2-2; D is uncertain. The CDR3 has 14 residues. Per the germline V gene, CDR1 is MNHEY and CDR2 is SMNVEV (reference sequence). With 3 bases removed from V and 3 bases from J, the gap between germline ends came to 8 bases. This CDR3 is CASSFRGYTGELFF. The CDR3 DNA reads TGTGCCAGCAGTTTCCGAGGATACACCGGGGAGCTGTTTTTT.

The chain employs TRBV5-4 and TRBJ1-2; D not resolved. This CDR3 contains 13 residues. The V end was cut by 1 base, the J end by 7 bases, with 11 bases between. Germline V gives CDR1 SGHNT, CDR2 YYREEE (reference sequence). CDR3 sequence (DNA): TGTGCCAGCAGCTTGACGCAGAGAGGTGGCTACACCTTC. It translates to CASSLTQRGGYTF.

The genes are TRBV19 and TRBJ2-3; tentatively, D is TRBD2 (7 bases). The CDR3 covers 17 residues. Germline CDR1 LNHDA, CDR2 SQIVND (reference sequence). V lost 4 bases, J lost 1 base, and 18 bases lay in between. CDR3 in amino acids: CASSTTAGRGRTDTQYF. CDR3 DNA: TGTGCCAGTAGTACTACTGCGGGGCGGGGGCGCACAGATACGCAGTATTTT.

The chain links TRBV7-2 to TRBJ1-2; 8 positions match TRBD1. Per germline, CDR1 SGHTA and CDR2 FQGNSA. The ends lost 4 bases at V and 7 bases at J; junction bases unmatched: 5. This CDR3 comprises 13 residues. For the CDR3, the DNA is TGTGCCAGCAGCTCGGACAGGGTGGGTGGCTACACCTTC. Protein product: CASSSDRVGGYTF.

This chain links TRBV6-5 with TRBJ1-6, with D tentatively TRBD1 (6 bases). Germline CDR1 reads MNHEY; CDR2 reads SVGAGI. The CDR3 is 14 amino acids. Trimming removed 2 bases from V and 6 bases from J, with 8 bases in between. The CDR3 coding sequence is TGTGCCAGCAGTTACCGGACAGCTAATTCACCCCTCCACTTT. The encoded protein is CASSYRTANSPLHF.

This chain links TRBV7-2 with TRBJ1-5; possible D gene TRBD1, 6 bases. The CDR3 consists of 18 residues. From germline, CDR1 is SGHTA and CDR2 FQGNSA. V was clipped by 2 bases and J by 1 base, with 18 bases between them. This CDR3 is CASSLTPRGYYSNQPQHF. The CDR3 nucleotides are TGTGCCAGCAGCTTAACGCCCAGGGGCTATTACAGCAATCAGCCCCAGCATTTT.

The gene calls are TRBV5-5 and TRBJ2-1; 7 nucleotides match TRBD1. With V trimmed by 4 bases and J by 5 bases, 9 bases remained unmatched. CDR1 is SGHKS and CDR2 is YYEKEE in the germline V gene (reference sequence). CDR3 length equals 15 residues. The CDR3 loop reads CASSRVGQIDNEQFF. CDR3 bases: TGTGCCAGCAGCAGAGTGGGACAGATAGACAATGAGCAGTTCTTC.

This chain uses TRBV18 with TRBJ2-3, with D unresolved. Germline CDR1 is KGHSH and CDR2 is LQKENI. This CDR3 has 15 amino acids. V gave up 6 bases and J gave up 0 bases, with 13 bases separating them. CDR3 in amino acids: CASSPLQSSTDTQYF. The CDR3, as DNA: TGTGCCAGCTCCCCCCTGCAGTCTAGCACAGATACGCAGTATTTT.

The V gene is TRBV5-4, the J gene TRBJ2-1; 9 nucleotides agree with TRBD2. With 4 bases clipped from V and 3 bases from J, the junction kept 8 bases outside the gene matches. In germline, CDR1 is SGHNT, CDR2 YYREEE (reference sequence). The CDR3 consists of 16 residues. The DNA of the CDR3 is TGTGCCAGCAGCCACCTTAGCGGGGGACACTACAATGAGCAGTTCTTC. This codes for CASSHLSGGHYNEQFF. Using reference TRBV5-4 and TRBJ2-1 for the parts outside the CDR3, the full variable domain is ETGVTQSPTHLIKTRGQQVTLRCSSQSGHNTVSWYQQALGQGPQFIFQYYREEENGRGNFPPRFSGLQFPNYSSELNVNALELDDSALYLCASSHLSGGHYNEQFFGPGTRLTVL.

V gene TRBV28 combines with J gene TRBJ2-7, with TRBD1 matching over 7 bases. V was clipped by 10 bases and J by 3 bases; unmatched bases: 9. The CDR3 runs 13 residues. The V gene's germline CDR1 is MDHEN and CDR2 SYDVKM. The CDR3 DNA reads TGTGCCACTACCGACAGGGTGCTCTACGAGCAGTACTTC. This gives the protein CATTDRVLYEQYF.

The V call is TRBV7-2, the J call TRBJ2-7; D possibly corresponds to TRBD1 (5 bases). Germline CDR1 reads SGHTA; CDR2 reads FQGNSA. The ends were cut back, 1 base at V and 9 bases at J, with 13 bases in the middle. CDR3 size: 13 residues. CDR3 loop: CASSLVAGQAQYF. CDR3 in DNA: TGTGCCAGCAGCTTAGTGGCAGGGCAGGCGCAGTACTTC. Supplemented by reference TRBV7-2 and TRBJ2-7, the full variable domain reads GAGVSQSPSNKVTEKGKDVELRCDPISGHTALYWYRQSLGQGLEFLIYFQGNSAPDKSGLPSDRFSAERTGGSVSTLTIQRTQQEDSAVYLCASSLVAGQAQYFGPGTRLTVT.

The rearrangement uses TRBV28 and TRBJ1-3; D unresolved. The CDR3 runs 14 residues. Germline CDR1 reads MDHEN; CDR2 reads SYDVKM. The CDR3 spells CVSGSPAGGNTIYF. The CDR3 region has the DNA TGTGTTTCCGGGAGCCCGGCGGGGGGAAACACCATATATTTT.

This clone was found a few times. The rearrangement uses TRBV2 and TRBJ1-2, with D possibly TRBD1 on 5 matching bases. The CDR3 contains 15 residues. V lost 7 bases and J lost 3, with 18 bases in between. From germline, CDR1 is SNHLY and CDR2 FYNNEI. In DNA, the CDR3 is TGTGCCAGCACTATTGGGGACTATCGAGACTATGGCTACACCTTC. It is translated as CASTIGDYRDYGYTF.

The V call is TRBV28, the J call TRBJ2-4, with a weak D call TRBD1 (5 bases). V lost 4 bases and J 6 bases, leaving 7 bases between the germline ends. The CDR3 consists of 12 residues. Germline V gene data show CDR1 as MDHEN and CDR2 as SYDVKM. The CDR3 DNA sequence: TGTGCCAGCAGTTCCCAGGGAAACATTCAGTACTTC. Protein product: CASSSQGNIQYF.

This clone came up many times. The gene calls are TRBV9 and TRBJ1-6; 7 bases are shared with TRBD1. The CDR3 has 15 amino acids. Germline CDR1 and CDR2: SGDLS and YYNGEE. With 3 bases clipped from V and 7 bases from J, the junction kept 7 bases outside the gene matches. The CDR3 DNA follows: TGTGCCAGCAGCGCCACCGGGACAGACAATTCACCCCTCCACTTT. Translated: CASSATGTDNSPLHF.

The CDR3 DNA follows: TGTGCCAGCTCACCACCTACTGGGATACAGGGGAGTCAGCCCCAGCATTTT. Translated, it gives CASSPPTGIQGSQPQHF. V is TRBV18 and J is TRBJ1-5, with 7 nucleotides matching TRBD1. The CDR3 is 17 amino acids. V shed 0 bases, J shed 6 bases, and the junction held 11 bases outside the gene matches. Germline CDR1 is KGHSH and CDR2 is LQKENI. The full variable domain, in which reference TRBV18 and TRBJ1-5 provide the parts outside the CDR3, is NAGVMQNPRHLVRRRGQEARLRCSPMKGHSHVYWYRQLPEEGLKFMVYLQKENIIDESGMPKERFSAEFPKEGPSILRIQQVVRGDSAAYFCASSPPTGIQGSQPQHFGDGTRLSIL.

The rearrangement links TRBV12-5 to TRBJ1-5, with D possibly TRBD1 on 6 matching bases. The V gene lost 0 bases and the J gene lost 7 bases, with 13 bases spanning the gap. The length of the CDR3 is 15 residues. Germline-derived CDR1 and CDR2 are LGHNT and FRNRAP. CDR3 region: CASGLVVQGSQPQHF. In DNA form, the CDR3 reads TGTGCTAGTGGTTTGGTAGTTCAGGGGTCACAGCCCCAGCATTTT.

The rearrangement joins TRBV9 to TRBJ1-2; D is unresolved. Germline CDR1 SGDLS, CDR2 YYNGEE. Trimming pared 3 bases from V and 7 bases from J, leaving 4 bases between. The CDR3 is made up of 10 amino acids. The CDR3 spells CASSESGYTF. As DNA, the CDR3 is TGTGCCAGCAGCGAGAGTGGCTACACCTTC.

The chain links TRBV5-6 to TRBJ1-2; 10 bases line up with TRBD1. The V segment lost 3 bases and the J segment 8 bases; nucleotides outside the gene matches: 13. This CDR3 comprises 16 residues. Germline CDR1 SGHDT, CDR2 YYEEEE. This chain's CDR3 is CASSWGMGTGVGGYTF. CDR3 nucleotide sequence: TGTGCCAGCAGCTGGGGGATGGGGACAGGGGTAGGCGGCTACACCTTC.

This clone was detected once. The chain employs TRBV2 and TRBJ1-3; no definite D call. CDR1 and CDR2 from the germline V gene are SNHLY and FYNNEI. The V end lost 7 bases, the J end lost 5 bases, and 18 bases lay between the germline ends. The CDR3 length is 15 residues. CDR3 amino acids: CASTTGLPSRNTIYF. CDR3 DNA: TGTGCCAGCACCACCGGACTCCCAAGCCGAAACACCATATATTTT.

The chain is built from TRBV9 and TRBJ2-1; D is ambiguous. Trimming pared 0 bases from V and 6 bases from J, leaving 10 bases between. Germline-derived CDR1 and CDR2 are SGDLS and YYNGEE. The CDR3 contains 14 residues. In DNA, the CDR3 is TGTGCCAGCAGCGTAGCGCTAGTCAGCAATGAGCAGTTCTTC. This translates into CASSVALVSNEQFF.

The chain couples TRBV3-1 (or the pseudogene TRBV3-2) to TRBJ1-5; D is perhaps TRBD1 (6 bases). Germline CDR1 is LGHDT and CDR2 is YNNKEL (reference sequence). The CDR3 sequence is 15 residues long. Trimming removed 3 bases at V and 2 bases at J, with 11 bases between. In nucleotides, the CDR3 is TGTGCCAGCAGCCAGTTCAGGGGACGCAATCAGCCCCAGCATTTT. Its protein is CASSQFRGRNQPQHF.

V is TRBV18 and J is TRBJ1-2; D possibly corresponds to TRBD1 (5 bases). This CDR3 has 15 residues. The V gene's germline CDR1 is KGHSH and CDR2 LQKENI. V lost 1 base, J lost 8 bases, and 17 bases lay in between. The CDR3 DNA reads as TGTGCCAGCTCACCACTGGACACTCGGTTCGGCGGCTACACCTTC. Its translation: CASSPLDTRFGGYTF. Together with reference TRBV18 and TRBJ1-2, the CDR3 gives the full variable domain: NAGVMQNPRHLVRRRGQEARLRCSPMKGHSHVYWYRQLPEEGLKFMVYLQKENIIDESGMPKERFSAEFPKEGPSILRIQQVVRGDSAAYFCASSPLDTRFGGYTFGSGTRLTVV.

In DNA form, the CDR3 reads TGTGCCAGCAGCCCGACAGTGAACACTGAAGCTTTCTTT. Translating gives CASSPTVNTEAFF. This chain connects TRBV6-5 to TRBJ1-1; possible D gene TRBD1, 5 bases. Trimming stripped 6 bases from V and 0 bases from J, with 8 bases between. CDR3 size: 13 residues. From germline, CDR1 is MNHEY and CDR2 SVGAGI.

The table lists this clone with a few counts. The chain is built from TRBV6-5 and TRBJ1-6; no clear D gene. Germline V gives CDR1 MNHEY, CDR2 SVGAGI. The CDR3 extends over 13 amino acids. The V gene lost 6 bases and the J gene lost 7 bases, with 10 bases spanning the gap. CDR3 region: CASSNLRNSPLHF. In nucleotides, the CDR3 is TGTGCCAGCAGCAACCTCAGGAATTCACCCCTCCACTTT.